This T cell receptor beta chain was sequenced in a study of T and B cells in COVID-19 patients. At the level of the study: COVID-19 patients gave peripheral blood either during active infection or after recovery. The recovered patients had mostly mild to moderate COVID-19 with outpatient management. Critical illness requiring mechanical ventilation or extracorporeal membrane oxygenation affected three fifths of the roughly 20 active-infection patients.

Germline V CDR1 and CDR2: MNHEY, SVGAGI. Trimming at V came to 6 bases and at J to 4 bases, leaving 4 bases not matched to a gene. The CDR3 runs to 13 residues. BIOMED2 TRB-A/B primer pools were used in multiplex TRB PCR. MiXCR was run by TCRdb on the multiplex PCR reads, yielding one entry per CDR3 protein. The sample lists some 8,100 distinct CDR3 sequences; over 20% were seen once. By share of the sample, this clonotype is medium-sized. From blood, about 240-500 ng of genomic DNA served as TRB template. This TCR derives from a human donor who had recovered from COVID-19. Source material: blood. The V call is TRBV6-5, the J call TRBJ1-2; 8 bases are a match to TRBD1. The CDR3 DNA follows: TGTGCCAGCAGCAAGGACAGGGTCTATGGCTACACCTTC. Its protein product is CASSKDRVYGYTF.